Reported below is one T cell receptor beta chain. The germline CDR1 and CDR2 sequences are SQVTM and ANQGSEA. The ends were cut back, 6 bases at V and 7 bases at J, with 16 bases in the middle. CDR3 length: 13 residues. This sample was included in a study of T-cell reconstitution after alpha-beta-depleted transplantation in children. Library preparation (for TCRbeta) was performed with unique molecular identifiers. TCRdb analysed the PCR reads with MiXCR anew, one entry per CDR3 protein. The sample has around 400,000 distinct CDR3 sequences, around 21% seen once. The chain has TRBV29-1 and TRBJ2-1; no clear D. Sequenced material: PBMCs from the stem cell graft donor, taken from the stem cell graft. The origin of this receptor is a human donor who donated a stem cell graft to a child with acute myeloid leukemia. The CDR3 DNA follows: TGCAGCGTAGCCTCTAGTGCCGGGAATGAGCAGTTCTTC. Translating gives CSVASSAGNEQFF.